This T cell receptor (beta chain) was found in a study of T-cell reconstitution after alpha-beta-depleted transplantation in children. Many counts were recorded for this clonotype. A library of TCRbeta sequences, prepared with unique molecular identifiers, was generated. Using its own MiXCR run on the PCR reads, TCRdb lists one record per CDR3 protein. The sample consists of approximately 290,000 distinct CDR3 sequences, 11% of them appearing once. This sequence originates from a male patient between 2 and 9 years old who had a stem cell transplant for chronic granulomatous disease, so the T cells may come from the graft donor. Specimen: peripheral blood, collected 180 days after TCRalphabeta/CD19-depleted stem cell transplant.

DNA of the CDR3: TGCGCCAGCAGCTTGGACAGCCTCTACGAGCAGTACTTC. Amino acids: CASSLDSLYEQYF. The chain recombines TRBV5-1 with TRBJ2-7; D uncertain. Germline CDR1 is SGHRS and CDR2 is YFSETQ. V gave up 0 bases and J gave up 3 bases, with 7 bases separating them. The CDR3 covers 13 residues. Combining the CDR3 with reference TRBV5-1 and TRBJ2-7 gives the whole variable domain KAGVTQTPRYLIKTRGQQVTLSCSPISGHRSVSWYQQTPGQGLQFLFEYFSETQRNKGNFPGRFSGRQFSNSRSEMNVSTLELGDSALYLCASSLDSLYEQYFGPGTRLTVT.